What follows are 13 T cell receptor beta chains derived from one specimen sequenced in a study of T cell changes during pregnancy in multiple sclerosis. TCRdb's table, derived via immunoSEQ multiplex PCR, lists solely in-frame clones and lacks some. The repertoire holds tens of thousands of clones, roughly nine tenths seen once, with more than 4.5% in the top ten. The sample was peripheral blood, taken in the third trimester of pregnancy. These TCRs come from a female donor in good health, enrolled as a control in a pregnancy study.

This clone was recorded a few times. This rearrangement joins TRBV2 to TRBJ1-6; maybe TRBD1 (6 bases). Trimming took off 1 base at V and 0 bases at J, with 7 bases between the two ends. CDR3 length: 16 amino acids. Germline V CDR1 and CDR2: SNHLY, FYNNEI. CDR3 DNA sequence: TGTGCCAGCAGTGAAGTGGACAGCTCCTATAATTCACCCCTCCACTTT. This codes for CASSEVDSSYNSPLHF.

V and J are TRBV25-1 and TRBJ2-7; TRBD2 is a possible D gene (7 bases). V was pared by 6 bases and J by 2 bases, with 14 bases between. The CDR3 totals 14 residues. CDR1 is MGHDK and CDR2 is SYGVNS in the germline V gene. The CDR3 sequence is CASRPGGAPYEQYF. The CDR3 DNA follows: TGTGCCAGCAGGCCGGGGGGCGCCCCCTACGAGCAGTACTTC.

This chain uses TRBV7-6 with TRBJ2-7; TRBD1 aligns across 9 bases. CDR1 SGHVS and CDR2 FNYEAQ come from the germline V gene. The trim removed 5 bases at V and 6 bases at J, leaving 17 bases unmatched. There are 17 residues in the CDR3. The CDR3 region is CASSGPIGGTGTLEQYF. The CDR3 coding sequence is TGTGCCAGCAGCGGGCCGATTGGAGGGACAGGGACCCTCGAGCAGTACTTC.

This clone was recorded only once. V gene TRBV30 combines with J gene TRBJ1-6; no reliable D call. This CDR3 contains 14 residues. Germline CDR1 GTSNPN, CDR2 SVGIG (reference sequence). CDR3 DNA sequence: TGTGCGGCGGTTCTAGGGAGTAAGAATTCACCCCTCCACTTT. Its translation: CAAVLGSKNSPLHF.

This chain uses TRBV9 with TRBJ2-7, with D possibly matching TRBD1 (6 bases). The V end was cut by 4 bases, the J end by 3 bases, with 23 bases between. The CDR3 totals 17 residues. CDR1 is SGDLS, CDR2 YYNGEE, per germline. Here the CDR3 reads CASSTTTGVGQSYEQYF. In nucleotides, the CDR3 is TGTGCCAGCAGCACGACCACCGGTGTAGGACAGAGCTACGAGCAGTACTTC. Drawing the rest from reference TRBV9 and TRBJ2-7, the complete variable domain is DSGVTQTPKHLITATGQRVTLRCSPRSGDLSVYWYQQSLDQGLQFLIQYYNGEERAKGNILERFSAQQFPDLHSELNLSSLELGDSALYFCASSTTTGVGQSYEQYFGPGTRLTVT.

For this clone: This specimen includes other DNA sequences encoding the same CDR3. The chain combines TRBV6-5 with TRBJ1-1; no definite D call. The CDR3 extends over 14 amino acids. V lost 6 bases and J 1 base, leaving 12 bases between the germline ends. The V gene's germline CDR1 is MNHEY and CDR2 SVGAGI. CDR3 loop: CASSSPGANTEAFF. Here the CDR3 DNA reads TGTGCCAGCAGCTCCCCAGGTGCGAACACTGAAGCTTTCTTT.

This chain uses TRBV29-1 with TRBJ2-3, with D perhaps TRBD2 (6 bases). The CDR3 has 13 amino acids. V was trimmed by 5 bases and J by 2 bases, leaving 11 bases between them. Germline values: CDR1 SQVTM, CDR2 ANQGSEA. The CDR3 here is CSVSGTSTDTQYF. DNA of the CDR3: TGCAGCGTTTCCGGGACTTCCACAGATACGCAGTATTTT.

The chain recombines TRBV4-2 with TRBJ2-7; the match to TRBD2 covers 12 bases. Germline V gives CDR1 LGHNA, CDR2 YNFKEQ. The CDR3 covers 15 residues. Losses at the gene ends were 5 bases for V and 2 bases for J; bases not matched to a gene: 4. This chain's CDR3 is CASSSRTSGAYEQYF. For the CDR3, the DNA is TGTGCCAGCAGCTCCCGGACTAGCGGGGCCTACGAGCAGTACTTC.

The J gene is TRBJ2-3, the V gene TRBV14; D is unclear. From germline, CDR1 is SGHDN and CDR2 FVKESK. This CDR3 has 16 amino acids. V was pared by 0 bases and J by 8 bases, with 18 bases between. The CDR3 reads CASSQEPSALGSTQYF. The CDR3 region has the DNA TGTGCCAGCAGCCAAGAACCCTCGGCCCTAGGATCTACGCAGTATTTT.

This clone was recorded once. The chain uses TRBV5-1 and TRBJ1-2; 7 nucleotides match TRBD1. This CDR3 contains 15 residues. Trimming cost V 4 bases and J 0 bases; bases outside gene matches: 6. Germline CDR1 SGHRS, CDR2 YFSETQ. CDR3 residues: CASSRGQAANYGYTF. The CDR3 coding sequence is TGCGCCAGCAGCAGAGGACAGGCAGCTAACTATGGCTACACCTTC.

The chain links TRBV7-9 to TRBJ2-3; D is ambiguous. Germline-derived CDR1 and CDR2 are SEHNR and FQNEAQ (reference sequence). Trimming stripped 2 bases from V and 4 bases from J, with 10 bases between. This CDR3 is built from 14 residues. The DNA for the CDR3 is TGTGCCAGCAGCTTATGGATGGGCCCAGATACGCAGTATTTT. Translation gives CASSLWMGPDTQYF.

This chain joins TRBV5-1 and TRBJ1-5; 9 bases fit TRBD1. Unmatched junction bases numbered 4, after V lost 0 bases and J lost 6 bases. The CDR3 has 15 residues. Germline V gene data show CDR1 as SGHRS and CDR2 as YFSETQ. The CDR3 nucleotides read TGCGCCAGCAGCTTGGGGACAGGGGAGGGTCAGCCCCAGCATTTT. Residues: CASSLGTGEGQPQHF.

This sequence joins TRBV28 and TRBJ1-5; 7 nucleotides match TRBD1. The CDR3 has 16 residues. Per germline, CDR1 MDHEN and CDR2 SYDVKM. Trimming at V came to 2 bases and at J to 2 bases, leaving 6 bases not matched to a gene. CDR3 DNA: TGTGCCAGCAGTTTACCCGGACAGGCCGGCAATCAGCCCCAGCATTTT. Protein: CASSLPGQAGNQPQHF.